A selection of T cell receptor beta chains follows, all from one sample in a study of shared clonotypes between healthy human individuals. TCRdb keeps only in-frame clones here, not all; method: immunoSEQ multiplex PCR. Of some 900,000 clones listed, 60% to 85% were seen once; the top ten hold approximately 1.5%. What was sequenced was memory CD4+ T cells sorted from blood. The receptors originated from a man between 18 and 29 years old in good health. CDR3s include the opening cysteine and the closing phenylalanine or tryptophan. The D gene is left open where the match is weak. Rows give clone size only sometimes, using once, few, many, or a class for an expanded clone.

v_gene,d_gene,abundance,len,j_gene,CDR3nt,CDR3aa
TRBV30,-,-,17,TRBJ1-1,TGTGCCTGGAGTGAGACGGACCGTCTACAATCTACGTCCGAAGCTTTCTTT,CAWSETDRLQSTSEAFF
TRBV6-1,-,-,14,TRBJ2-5,TGTGCCAGCAGTGAAGTCTGGGGGCAAGCGACCCAGTACTTC,CASSEVWGQATQYF
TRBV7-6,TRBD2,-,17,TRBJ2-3,TGTGCCAGCAGCGTACGAGGGATAGCGGGGGCCAGGGATACGCAGTATTTT,CASSVRGIAGARDTQYF
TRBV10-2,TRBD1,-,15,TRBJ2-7,TGCGCCAGCAGTGACCGGGGACAGGGGGTTAACGAGCAGTACTTC,CASSDRGQGVNEQYF
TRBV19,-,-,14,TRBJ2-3,TGTGCCAGTAGTATAGGGTGGGACTCAGATACGCAGTATTTT,CASSIGWDSDTQYF
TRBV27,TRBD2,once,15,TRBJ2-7,TGTGCCAGCAGTCCGAGACTAGCCCCGGGTTACGAGCAGTACTTC,CASSPRLAPGYEQYF
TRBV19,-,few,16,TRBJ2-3,TGTGCCAGTACTCCGGGACTCCTCTCCAGCACAGATACGCAGTATTTT,CASTPGLLSSTDTQYF
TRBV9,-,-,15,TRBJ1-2,TGTGCCAGCAGCCCGAGCCCATCAGGGGACTATGGCTACACCTTC,CASSPSPSGDYGYTF
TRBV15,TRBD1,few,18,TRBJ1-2,TGTGCCACCAGCAGAGGGGGGACAGGGGCCAAAGGGATTGATGGCTACACCTTC,CATSRGGTGAKGIDGYTF
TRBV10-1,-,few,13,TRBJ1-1,TGCGCCAGCAGTGGAAGAGGAGGAACTGAAGCTTTCTTT,CASSGRGGTEAFF
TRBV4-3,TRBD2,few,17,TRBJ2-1,TGCGCCAGCAGCCAAGGGCGGGGTAGCGGGAGTGGAAGACGGCAGTTCTTC,CASSQGRGSGSGRRQFF
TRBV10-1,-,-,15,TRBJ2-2,TGCGCCAGCAGTAGATCCACAGCGAACACCGGGGAGCTGTTTTTT,CASSRSTANTGELFF
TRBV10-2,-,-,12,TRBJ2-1,TGCGCCGTAGGGCCAGGTCTAAATGAGCAGTTCTTC,CAVGPGLNEQFF
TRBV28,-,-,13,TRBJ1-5,TGTGCCAGCAGTTTTGAGACATATCAGCCCCAGCATTTT,CASSFETYQPQHF
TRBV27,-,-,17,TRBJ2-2,TGTGCCAGCAGTCCAACACAGGGCGACGCGAACACCGGGGAGCTGTTTTTT,CASSPTQGDANTGELFF
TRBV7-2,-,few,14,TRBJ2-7,TGTGCCAGCAGCTTGACCGGGACCTCCTACGAGCAGTACTTC,CASSLTGTSYEQYF
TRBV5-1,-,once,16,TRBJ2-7,TGCGCCAGCAGCCCCATGGGCGGGGGCAGCTCCTACGAGCAGTACTTC,CASSPMGGGSSYEQYF
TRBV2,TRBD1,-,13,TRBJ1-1,TGTGCCAGCAGCGGACAGGGAGGGACTGAAGCTTTCTTT,CASSGQGGTEAFF
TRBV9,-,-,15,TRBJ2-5,TGTGCCAGCAGCCCCCATCCTAGCAACCGAGAGACCCAGTACTTC,CASSPHPSNRETQYF
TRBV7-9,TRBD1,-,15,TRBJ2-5,TGTGCCAGCAGCGAGGTGGACAGGGCGGAGGAGACCCAGTACTTC,CASSEVDRAEETQYF
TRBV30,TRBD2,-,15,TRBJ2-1,TGTGCCTGGTCTCCGGGACTAGCGGGTCACAATGAGCAGTTCTTC,CAWSPGLAGHNEQFF
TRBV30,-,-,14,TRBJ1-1,TGTGCCTGGAGTGGAACACCCTTGAACACTGAAGCTTTCTTT,CAWSGTPLNTEAFF
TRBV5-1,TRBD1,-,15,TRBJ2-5,TGCGCCAGCAATGGAGGACAGGGGTCAAGAGAGACCCAGTACTTC,CASNGGQGSRETQYF
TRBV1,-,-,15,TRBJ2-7,TGCACCAGCAGCCAAGCGAGCGGGAAAGACTACGAGCAGTACTTC,CTSSQASGKDYEQYF
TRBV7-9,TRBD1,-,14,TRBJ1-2,TGTGCCAGCAGCTCAGCCACAGGGGACTATGGCTACACCTTC,CASSSATGDYGYTF
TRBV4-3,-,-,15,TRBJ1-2,TGCGCCAGCAGCCAAGCTGTGGGACCTAACTATGGCTACACCTTC,CASSQAVGPNYGYTF
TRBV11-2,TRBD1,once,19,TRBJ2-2,TGTGCCAGCAGTATAGGAGGACAGGGTTTTTTTCGTGGGGCCGGGGAGCTGTTTTTT,CASSIGGQGFFRGAGELFF
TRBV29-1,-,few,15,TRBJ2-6,TGCAGCGTTGAAGACCAAAACTCTGGGGCCAACGTCCTGACTTTC,CSVEDQNSGANVLTF
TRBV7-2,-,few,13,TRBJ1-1,TGTGCCAGCAGCTTACAATTGAACACTGAAGCTTTCTTT,CASSLQLNTEAFF
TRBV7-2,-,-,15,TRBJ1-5,TGTGCCAGCAGCTTAGAGGGGGTGGGCAATCAGCCCCAGCATTTT,CASSLEGVGNQPQHF
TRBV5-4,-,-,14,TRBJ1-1,TGTGCCAGCAGACAGGACAAATTGAACACTGAAGCTTTCTTT,CASRQDKLNTEAFF
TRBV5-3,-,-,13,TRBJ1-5,TGTGCCAGAAGCTCGGCACTCAATCAGCCCCAGCATTTT,CARSSALNQPQHF
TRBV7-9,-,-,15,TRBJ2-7,TGTGCCAGCAGCCCAACGGGGACTTTAACCTACGAGCAGTACTTC,CASSPTGTLTYEQYF
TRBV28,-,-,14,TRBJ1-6,TGTGCCGGGAAAGGGAGCTCCTATAATTCACCCCTCCACTTT,CAGKGSSYNSPLHF
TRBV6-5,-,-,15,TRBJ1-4,TGTGCCAGCAGCCTAACAGGGCTAACTAATGAAAAACTGTTTTTT,CASSLTGLTNEKLFF
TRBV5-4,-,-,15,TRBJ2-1,TGTGCCAGCAGCTTGAGGTCAGCCCCTTCGGGCGAGCAGTTCTTC,CASSLRSAPSGEQFF
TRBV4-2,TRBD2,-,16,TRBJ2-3,TGTGCCAGCAGCCAAGATGCGGGGGGCAGGGCAGATACGCAGTATTTT,CASSQDAGGRADTQYF
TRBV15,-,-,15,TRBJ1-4,TGTGCCACCAGCAGGGACAGTCGAACTAATGAAAAACTGTTTTTT,CATSRDSRTNEKLFF
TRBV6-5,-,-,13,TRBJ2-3,TGTGCCAGCAGCCACACCAGGGGCGATACGCAGTATTTT,CASSHTRGDTQYF
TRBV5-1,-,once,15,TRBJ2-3,TGCGCCAGCAGCTTGGACCCCTTAAGCACAGATACGCAGTATTTT,CASSLDPLSTDTQYF
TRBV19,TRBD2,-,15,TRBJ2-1,TGTGCCAGTAGTACGGGACTACTAACCTACAATGAGCAGTTCTTC,CASSTGLLTYNEQFF